The 25 T cell receptor beta chains below were found in one sample sequenced in a study of T cell responses to AZD1222 COVID-19 vaccine. Clones were sequenced by immunoSEQ multiplex PCR, and TCRdb holds only the in-frame ones, with some missing. Among roughly 120,000 clones listed, around nine tenths were seen once. Sample: peripheral blood, taken on day 0 of AZD1222 vaccination. The source is an adult in good health.

The chain employs TRBV28 and TRBJ1-2, with 11 nucleotides matching TRBD1. The V segment lost 4 bases and the J segment 4 bases; nucleotides outside the gene matches: 8. The CDR3 totals 16 residues. Per the germline V gene, CDR1 is MDHEN and CDR2 is SYDVKM. CDR3 residues: CASSSDRGQFTYGYTF. The CDR3 DNA sequence: TGTGCCAGCAGTTCGGACAGGGGGCAGTTTACCTATGGCTACACCTTC.

This clone was counted once. J is TRBJ1-2 and V is TRBV18, with D perhaps matching TRBD1 (6 bases). V was trimmed by 3 bases and J by 4 bases, leaving 15 bases between them. Germline V gene lookup returns CDR1 KGHSH and CDR2 LQKENI. This CDR3 region has 15 residues. The CDR3 nucleotides read TGTGCCAGCTCACCGCAACCGGGACAATTCTATGGCTACACCTTC. It encodes CASSPQPGQFYGYTF.

The J gene is TRBJ2-3, the V gene TRBV11-3, with D maybe TRBD2 (5 bases). Germline V CDR1 and CDR2: SGHNT, YENEEA. The CDR3 contains 17 residues. V was pared by 1 base and J by 0 bases, with 14 bases between. The CDR3: CASSLGLVRGSTDTQYF. As DNA, the CDR3 is TGTGCCAGCAGCTTAGGACTCGTCAGAGGGAGCACAGATACGCAGTATTTT.

The sample holds one count of this clone. This sequence joins TRBV18 and TRBJ2-7, with D perhaps matching TRBD2 (6 bases). CDR3 length: 14 residues. V gave up 3 bases and J gave up 3 bases, with 12 bases separating them. Germline V gives CDR1 KGHSH, CDR2 LQKENI. The CDR3 spells CASSPGLQSYEQYF. CDR3 coding DNA: TGTGCCAGCTCACCGGGACTGCAAAGCTACGAGCAGTACTTC. The full variable domain, in which reference TRBV18 and TRBJ2-7 provide the parts outside the CDR3, is NAGVMQNPRHLVRRRGQEARLRCSPMKGHSHVYWYRQLPEEGLKFMVYLQKENIIDESGMPKERFSAEFPKEGPSILRIQQVVRGDSAAYFCASSPGLQSYEQYFGPGTRLTVT.

The chain combines TRBV5-1 with TRBJ1-6, with TRBD1 as a possible D gene (6 bases). Trimming left V 3 bases short and J 0 bases short, with 13 bases between. Germline V lookup: CDR1 SGHRS, CDR2 YFSETQ. The CDR3 contains 17 residues. The CDR3 loop is CASSYDRRSSYNSPLHF. The DNA for the CDR3 is TGCGCCAGCAGCTACGACAGGCGAAGCTCCTATAATTCACCCCTCCACTTT. Full variable domain (outside the CDR3, taken from reference TRBV5-1 and TRBJ1-6): KAGVTQTPRYLIKTRGQQVTLSCSPISGHRSVSWYQQTPGQGLQFLFEYFSETQRNKGNFPGRFSGRQFSNSRSEMNVSTLELGDSALYLCASSYDRRSSYNSPLHFGNGTRLTVT.

V is TRBV19 and J is TRBJ1-2; weak D call: TRBD1 (6 bases). The CDR3 runs to 14 residues. From germline, CDR1 is LNHDA and CDR2 SQIVND (reference sequence). Trimming left V 5 bases short and J 8 bases short, with 18 bases between. CDR3 coding DNA: TGTGCCAGTAGTGCCTCGGGGACATCCCCCGGCTACACCTTC. This sequence encodes CASSASGTSPGYTF.

The chain joins TRBV10-3 to TRBJ2-2; D not certain. CDR3 size: 15 residues. The V end was cut by 3 bases, the J end by 4 bases, with 12 bases between. The germline gives CDR1 ENHRY, CDR2 SYGVKD. In nucleotides, the CDR3 is TGTGCCATCAGTGAAGGACCGGGTGGCACCGGGGAGCTGTTTTTT. It specifies CAISEGPGGTGELFF.

V and J are TRBV19 and TRBJ2-7, with TRBD1 matching over 7 bases. Germline loops: CDR1 LNHDA, CDR2 SQIVND (reference sequence). This CDR3 is built from 15 residues. Trimming took 4 bases from V and 0 from J; bases not matched to a gene: 6. CDR3 bases: TGTGCCAGTAGTACCACAGGGGCGAGCTCCTACGAGCAGTACTTC. It yields the protein CASSTTGASSYEQYF. The full variable domain, in which reference TRBV19 and TRBJ2-7 provide the parts outside the CDR3, is DGGITQSPKYLFRKEGQNVTLSCEQNLNHDAMYWYRQDPGQGLRLIYYSQIVNDFQKGDIAEGYSVSREKKESFPLTVTSAQKNPTAFYLCASSTTGASSYEQYFGPGTRLTVT.

In DNA, the CDR3 is TGTGCCAGCAGCGTTCAGGCAGGGGGTGGACAGCCCCAGCATTTT. Its translation is CASSVQAGGGQPQHF. V gene TRBV2 combines with J gene TRBJ1-5; 7 positions agree with TRBD1. This CDR3 contains 15 residues. V shed 6 bases, J shed 7 bases, and the junction held 12 bases outside the gene matches. Per the germline V gene, CDR1 is SNHLY and CDR2 is FYNNEI.

This clone has only one observation. The rearrangement links TRBV9 to TRBJ1-2, with TRBD1 matching over 11 bases. Per germline, CDR1 SGDLS and CDR2 YYNGEE. V lost 5 bases to trimming and J lost 0 bases; unmatched junction nucleotides: 12. The length of the CDR3 is 18 residues. The CDR3 bases are TGTGCCAGCAGGGCAGGAGGTGGGACAGGGGGAACTAACTATGGCTACACCTTC. Its protein is CASRAGGGTGGTNYGYTF.

V is TRBV3-1 (or the pseudogene TRBV3-2) and J is TRBJ1-1; 7 bases align to TRBD1. Looked up from germline, CDR1 is LGHDT and CDR2 is YNNKEL (reference sequence). Trimming removed 4 bases from V and 1 base from J; junction bases left unmatched: 3. The CDR3 runs 14 residues. The CDR3 region is CASSLRTGNTEAFF. Here the CDR3 DNA reads TGTGCCAGCAGCCTCAGGACAGGGAACACTGAAGCTTTCTTT.

This clone appeared once. V usage is TRBV2 and J usage is TRBJ1-6; weak D call: TRBD1 (6 bases). The CDR3 contains 13 residues. Trimming stripped 6 bases from V and 7 bases from J, with 10 bases between. The germline CDR1 and CDR2 sequences are SNHLY and FYNNEI. DNA of the CDR3: TGTGCCAGCAGCTTAGGGGGGAATTCACCCCTCCACTTT. Translating it yields CASSLGGNSPLHF.

The chain recombines TRBV3-1 (or the pseudogene TRBV3-2) with TRBJ2-3; 9 nucleotides agree with TRBD2. The CDR3 loop spans 15 amino acids. V shed 4 bases, J shed 2 bases, and the junction held 4 bases outside the gene matches. Per germline, CDR1 LGHDT and CDR2 YNNKEL (reference sequence). The CDR3 here is CASSLLAGLTDTQYF. CDR3 sequence (DNA): TGTGCCAGCAGCCTGCTAGCGGGGCTCACAGATACGCAGTATTTT.

As concerns this clone: Other nucleotide sequences in the sample specify the same CDR3. The rearrangement links TRBV28 to TRBJ1-4, with a weak D call TRBD1 (5 bases). V gave up 3 bases and J gave up 0 bases, with 8 bases separating them. CDR1 MDHEN and CDR2 SYDVKM come from the germline V gene. The CDR3 runs 15 residues. CDR3 nucleotides: TGTGCCAGCAGTTTGCGGGGCGCAACTAATGAAAAACTGTTTTTT. Translation: CASSLRGATNEKLFF.

The chain carries TRBV7-6 and TRBJ2-7; TRBD2 matches at 10 bases. The CDR3 contains 16 residues. With V trimmed by 1 base and J by 5 bases, 8 bases remained unmatched. CDR1 and CDR2 from the germline V gene are SGHVS and FNYEAQ. The CDR3 loop reads CASSLEAGGLVDEQYF. DNA for the CDR3: TGTGCCAGCAGCTTAGAAGCGGGAGGGCTCGTGGACGAGCAGTACTTC.

The chain links TRBV18 to TRBJ2-7, with a weak D call TRBD1 (5 bases). Trimming stripped 3 bases from V and 7 bases from J, with 13 bases between. In germline, CDR1 is KGHSH, CDR2 LQKENI. This CDR3 spans 13 amino acids. CDR3 nucleotide sequence: TGTGCCAGCTCACCGTCGGACATGCGGGAGCAGTACTTC. This codes for CASSPSDMREQYF.

This chain connects TRBV5-1 to TRBJ2-2, with 16 bases that match TRBD2. Germline V gives CDR1 SGHRS, CDR2 YFSETQ. J lost 6 bases, V lost 3 bases, and 5 bases had no gene match. This CDR3 spans 17 amino acids. For the CDR3, the DNA is TGCGCCAGCAGCTGGGGACTAGCGGGAGGGCCATCCGGGGAGCTGTTTTTT. Translation: CASSWGLAGGPSGELFF.

The chain recombines TRBV6-2 or TRBV6-3 with TRBJ2-2; TRBD2 matches 7 bases. The CDR3 runs to 13 residues. J gave up 5 bases and V 4 bases, and 1 base lay outside the gene matches. Germline loops: CDR1 MNHEY, CDR2 SVGEGT. The CDR3 region is CASSWGGTGELFF. In DNA form, the CDR3 reads TGTGCCAGCAGTTGGGGGGGGACCGGGGAGCTGTTTTTT.

V gene TRBV12-2 combines with J gene TRBJ2-7; the listed D gene, TRBD2, was not tested against the DNA. TRBV12-2 counts as a pseudogene. The CDR3 is made up of 14 amino acids. CDR3 amino acids: CASRLLAGPHEQYF. The CDR3 DNA reads as TGTGCAAGTCGCTTACTAGCGGGGCCTCACGAGCAGTACTTC.

This clone was counted a few times. The junction shows a germline mismatch at one end, possibly a read error. The chain joins TRBV7-7 to TRBJ1-1; TRBD1 might be the D (5 bases). This CDR3 has 16 residues. Germline V gene sequence: CDR1 SSHAT, CDR2 FNYEAQ (reference sequence). CDR3 loop: CASSLAGQGDGTEAFF. CDR3 DNA: TGTGCTAGCAGCTTAGCGGGGCAGGGTGATGGCACTGAAGCTTTCTTT.

The chain is built from TRBV9 and TRBJ2-1; maybe TRBD2 (5 bases). The CDR3 spans 13 residues. Germline loops: CDR1 SGDLS, CDR2 YYNGEE. V was clipped by 4 bases and J by 4 bases, with 9 bases between them. The CDR3, as DNA: TGTGCCAGCAGCACCGGGGTGTACAATGAGCAGTTCTTC. Amino acid sequence: CASSTGVYNEQFF.

This chain connects TRBV19 to TRBJ2-5; D gene uncertain. V lost 1 base, J lost 5 bases, and 11 bases lay in between. The CDR3 has 14 residues. In germline, CDR1 is LNHDA, CDR2 SQIVND (reference sequence). The CDR3 DNA reads TGTGCCAGTAGTATAGCGGTCCAGTCGGAGACCCAGTACTTC. Translating it yields CASSIAVQSETQYF.

This clone showed up just once. The germline gene is not matched at one end of the junction; a read error may be the cause. The chain joins TRBV7-7 to TRBJ2-1; 11 bases are shared with TRBD2. CDR1 is SSHAT and CDR2 is FNYEAQ in the germline V gene (reference sequence). The CDR3 totals 16 residues. The CDR3 here is CASSPTSGSAWNEQFF. As DNA, the CDR3 is TGTGCTAGCAGCCCTACTAGCGGGAGTGCTTGGAATGAGCAGTTCTTC. Looking up the rest from reference TRBV7-7 and TRBJ2-1 gives the full variable domain: GAGVSQSPRYKVTKRGQDVTLRCDPISSHATLYWYQQALGQGPEFLTYFNYEAQPDKSGLPSDRFSAERPEGSISTLTIQRTEQRDSAMYRCASSPTSGSAWNEQFFGPGTRLTVL.

The DNA of the CDR3 is TGTGCCAGCAGTCCGGGGGGACGTCATTGGGAATTGGCCAAAAACATTCAGTACTTC. Its protein product is CASSPGGRHWELAKNIQYF. V and J are TRBV28 and TRBJ2-4; 7 nucleotides agree with TRBD2. The V and J ends lost 5 bases and 1 base, in that order; junction bases with no gene match: 17. Germline V CDR1 and CDR2: MDHEN, SYDVKM. This CDR3 comprises 19 residues.

This clone was seen a few times. The chain recombines TRBV19 with TRBJ1-1; perhaps TRBD1 as D (6 bases). V was cut by 9 bases and J by 4 bases, with 24 bases left in between. In germline, CDR1 is LNHDA, CDR2 SQIVND (reference sequence). The CDR3 totals 16 residues. The CDR3 nucleotides are TGTGCCAGCACAAAAAGAACAGGGTTCGGGGCCACTGAAGCTTTCTTT. Its protein product is CASTKRTGFGATEAFF.